Listed below are T cell receptor beta chains from one sample, sequenced in a study of T cells after yellow fever vaccination. TCRdb analysed the 5' RACE reads with MiXCR anew, one entry per CDR3 protein. Of about 260,000 distinct CDR3 sequences listed, 10% to 15% are singletons. The sequencing used CD4+ T cells sorted from PBMCs, collected 45 days after the yellow fever booster vaccination. Every receptor here comes from a man between 25 and 39 years old who received the YFV17D yellow fever vaccine. CDR3s include the opening cysteine and the closing phenylalanine or tryptophan. Fields, in order: CDR3 DNA, CDR3 protein, clone size, J gene, D gene, V gene. A D gene is named only where the DNA matches it firmly. A clone size is listed for some rows: how often the clone was seen (once, few, many), or a class if it is expanded.

DNA: TGTGCCAGCAGTTTATCAGGGTACGGCTACACCTTC
CDR3: CASSLSGYGYTF
size: -
J: TRBJ1-2
D: -
V: TRBV28

DNA: TGTGCCAGCAGGATACAGGGGGCCGGTGAGCAGTTCTTC
CDR3: CASRIQGAGEQFF
size: -
J: TRBJ2-1
D: TRBD1
V: TRBV7-2

DNA: TGCAGTGCTATATCCGGGAGGGCCCCCAATGAGCAGTTCTTC
CDR3: CSAISGRAPNEQFF
size: few
J: TRBJ2-1
D: TRBD2
V: TRBV20-1

DNA: TGTGCCAGCACGGGAACCGGGGAGCTGTTTTTT
CDR3: CASTGTGELFF
size: -
J: TRBJ2-2
D: -
V: TRBV12-3/TRBV12-4

DNA: TGCAGTGCGGCCAGGGGGAGGGTAAACACTGAAGCTTTCTTT
CDR3: CSAARGRVNTEAFF
size: few
J: TRBJ1-1
D: TRBD1
V: TRBV20-1

DNA: TGTGCCAGCAGTTACCGCGGCAGGGCGGGGAATGAGCAGTTCTTC
CDR3: CASSYRGRAGNEQFF
size: -
J: TRBJ2-1
D: -
V: TRBV6-2/TRBV6-3

DNA: TGTGCCACCAGTGAGGTCAATGAGCAGTTCTTC
CDR3: CATSEVNEQFF
size: few
J: TRBJ2-1
D: -
V: TRBV24-1

DNA: TGTGCCAGCTCCTCTAGTGGGCGGGAGGGCCTCGATGAGCAGTTCTTC
CDR3: CASSSSGREGLDEQFF
size: -
J: TRBJ2-1
D: TRBD2
V: TRBV28

DNA: TGTGCCAGCAGCCCGACGGTCACCGGGGAGCTGTTTTTT
CDR3: CASSPTVTGELFF
size: -
J: TRBJ2-2
D: -
V: TRBV14

DNA: TGTGCCGGCCGCAAAGGGCCGAATCAAGAGACCCAGTACTTC
CDR3: CAGRKGPNQETQYF
size: -
J: TRBJ2-5
D: -
V: TRBV2

DNA: TGTGCCAGCAGCTTAAGCCAAAAAGGACTCGAGCAGTACTTC
CDR3: CASSLSQKGLEQYF
size: few
J: TRBJ2-7
D: -
V: TRBV11-2

DNA: TGTGCCAGCAGCTTAGGGACTCGGACTAGCGGGGGCGGTGAGCAGTTCTTC
CDR3: CASSLGTRTSGGGEQFF
size: few
J: TRBJ2-1
D: TRBD2
V: TRBV7-2

DNA: TGTGCCAGCAGCTGGGGGACAGGGCCCAATCAGCCCCAGCATTTT
CDR3: CASSWGTGPNQPQHF
size: -
J: TRBJ1-5
D: TRBD1
V: TRBV7-2

DNA: TGCAGTGCGGGCACGGGCGGGAGCCCTGGTTCCGCGCAGTTCTTC
CDR3: CSAGTGGSPGSAQFF
size: few
J: TRBJ2-1
D: TRBD2
V: TRBV20-1

DNA: TGCAGTGCCGGACGGGAGGGACACTCCTACGAGCAGTACTTC
CDR3: CSAGREGHSYEQYF
size: -
J: TRBJ2-7
D: TRBD2
V: TRBV20-1

DNA: TGCAGTGCTAGACCCCCTACAGGAATGTACAATGAGCAGTTCTTC
CDR3: CSARPPTGMYNEQFF
size: -
J: TRBJ2-1
D: -
V: TRBV20-1

DNA: TGCGCCAGCAGCCAAGTCGGTAGCGGAGAGACCCAGTACTTC
CDR3: CASSQVGSGETQYF
size: few
J: TRBJ2-5
D: -
V: TRBV4-3

DNA: TGTGCCAGCAGCCCCCGGGGGCGGGAGCAGTACTTC
CDR3: CASSPRGREQYF
size: few
J: TRBJ2-7
D: -
V: TRBV12-3/TRBV12-4

DNA: TGTGCCAGCAGCTCCTGGACAGGGTGGACCGGGGAGCTGTTTTTT
CDR3: CASSSWTGWTGELFF
size: -
J: TRBJ2-2
D: TRBD1
V: TRBV7-9

DNA: TGTGCCAGCAGCTTAGCGCATTTAGCGGGAGCGGGAGATACGCAGTATTTT
CDR3: CASSLAHLAGAGDTQYF
size: -
J: TRBJ2-3
D: TRBD2
V: TRBV7-2

DNA: TGTGCCAGCAGGAAAAGCCCCCCACTCTGGGAGGTAGGAGGCGATTCACCCCTCCACTTT
CDR3: CASRKSPPLWEVGGDSPLHF
size: many
J: TRBJ1-6
D: -
V: TRBV6-1

DNA: TGCAGTGCTAGAGTTGCAAGCCGGCCACGAGGGGAGACCCAGTACTTC
CDR3: CSARVASRPRGETQYF
size: -
J: TRBJ2-5
D: -
V: TRBV20-1

DNA: TGCAGTGCTAGATCGGGAGGGGCGGCAGATACGCAGTATTTT
CDR3: CSARSGGAADTQYF
size: few
J: TRBJ2-3
D: TRBD2
V: TRBV20-1

DNA: TGTGCCAGCAAATTAGCGGGAGGGCCCGTCGTAGATACGCAGTATTTT
CDR3: CASKLAGGPVVDTQYF
size: few
J: TRBJ2-3
D: TRBD2
V: TRBV28

DNA: TGTGCCACCAGTGAAGGGGGACTAGCGGAGAATGAGCAGTTCTTC
CDR3: CATSEGGLAENEQFF
size: few
J: TRBJ2-1
D: TRBD2
V: TRBV24-1

DNA: TGTGCCAGCAGTGGAACCAGGGGGACAGGGCAACCCTACGAGCAGTACTTC
CDR3: CASSGTRGTGQPYEQYF
size: few
J: TRBJ2-7
D: TRBD1
V: TRBV6-1

DNA: TGCGCCAGCAGTGAGGGACGTAGCGTCTACGAGCAGTACTTC
CDR3: CASSEGRSVYEQYF
size: -
J: TRBJ2-7
D: -
V: TRBV10-2

DNA: TGTGCCAGCAGCTCAGATCGATTTGCGGGGACCCAGTACTTC
CDR3: CASSSDRFAGTQYF
size: -
J: TRBJ2-5
D: -
V: TRBV6-1

DNA: TGTGCCAGCAGGGGCCCAGAGACTGAAGCTTTCTTT
CDR3: CASRGPETEAFF
size: few
J: TRBJ1-1
D: -
V: TRBV10-3